This T cell receptor beta chain was sequenced for a study of OX40 agonist ivuxolimab in advanced cancers. About the research overall: Patients receiving dose escalation had hepatocellular carcinoma, melanoma, renal cell or head and neck cancer. Prior therapy, whether anti-PD-1, anti-PD-L1 or anti-CTLA-4, was allowed, and about 40% had some. Study-level points and caveats: Clonal expansion was seen in CD4+ and CD8+ blood T cells by week 6 at 0.1 to 3.0 mg/kg. Among T cells, CD8+ cells averaged more expanded clones than CD4+ cells.

Notes on this clone: Its cognate antigen is unknown.

TCRdb's table, derived via immunoSEQ multiplex PCR, lists solely in-frame clones and lacks some. The sample yields tens of thousands of clones, about 90% seen once. The CDR3 is 14 amino acids. Germline assignment: CDR1 MDHEN and CDR2 SYDVKM. The V segment lost 5 bases and the J segment 3 bases; nucleotides outside the gene matches: 7. The sequence was collected from an adult with an advanced solid tumor such as melanoma, head and neck, liver or kidney cancer. The chain combines TRBV28 with TRBJ2-7; TRBD2 aligns across 7 bases. This specimen was CD4+ or CD8+ T cells sorted from blood, taken in a trial of the OX40 agonist ivuxolimab. CDR3 nucleotides: TGTGCCAGCAGTCTCCCCGGGAGGCTCTACGAGCAGTACTTC. Translation gives CASSLPGRLYEQYF.